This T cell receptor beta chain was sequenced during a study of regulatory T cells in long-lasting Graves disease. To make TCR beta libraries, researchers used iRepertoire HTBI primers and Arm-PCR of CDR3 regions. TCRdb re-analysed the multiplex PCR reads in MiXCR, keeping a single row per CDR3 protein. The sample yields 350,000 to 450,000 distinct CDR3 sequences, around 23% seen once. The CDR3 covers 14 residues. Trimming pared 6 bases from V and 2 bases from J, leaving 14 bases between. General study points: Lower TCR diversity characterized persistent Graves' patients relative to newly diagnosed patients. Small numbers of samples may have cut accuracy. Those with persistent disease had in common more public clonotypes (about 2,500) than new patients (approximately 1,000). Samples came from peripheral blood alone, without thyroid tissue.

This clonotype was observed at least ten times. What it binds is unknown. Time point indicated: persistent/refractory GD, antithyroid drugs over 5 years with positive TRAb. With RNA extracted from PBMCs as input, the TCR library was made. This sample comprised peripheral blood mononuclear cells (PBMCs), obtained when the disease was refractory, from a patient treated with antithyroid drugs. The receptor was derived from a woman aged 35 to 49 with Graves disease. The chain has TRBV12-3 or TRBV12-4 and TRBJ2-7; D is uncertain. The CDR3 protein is CASSTRTLTYEQYF. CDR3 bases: TGTGCCAGCAGCACCCGGACCCTCACCTACGAGCAGTACTTC.